This T cell receptor beta chain derives from a study of shared clonotypes between healthy human individuals. Study overall: Each donor's CD4 naive and CD4 memory cells filled three plates apiece, CD8 naive two, and CD8 memory one. General observations from the study: Researchers sampled blood only, noting tissue repertoires likely differ.

TCRdb's copy holds only in-frame clones and misses some; the assay was immunoSEQ multiplex PCR. Of roughly 850,000 clones listed, 96% are singletons. CD45RO-negative, CCR7-positively selected cells formed the naive CD8 fraction, excluding terminally differentiated effector memory CD45RA+ cells. Germline V gives CDR1 SGDLS, CDR2 YYNGEE. CDR3 size: 13 residues. The V end was cut by 6 bases, the J end by 4 bases, with 13 bases between. About this clone: Its antigen is unknown.

The source of this sequence is a man aged 25-40 years in good health. J is TRBJ1-2 and V is TRBV9; no clear D gene. The sample was naive CD8+ T cells sorted from blood. CDR3 region: CASTPGDFYGYTF. The CDR3 region has the DNA TGTGCCAGCACACCCGGCGACTTCTATGGCTACACCTTC.